Sequencing of this T cell receptor beta chain was carried out in a study of shared clonotypes between healthy human individuals. Study results and caveats: The authors sampled blood alone, and tissue repertoires likely differ.

CDR3 length equals 14 residues. Germline CDR1 reads SGDLS; CDR2 reads YYNGEE. The trim removed 3 bases at V and 6 bases at J, leaving 8 bases unmatched. To note about this clone: Its antigen remains unknown.

TCRdb's copy holds only in-frame clones and misses some; the assay was immunoSEQ multiplex PCR. The table records over 850,000 clones, about 84% of them present only once. This sequence joins TRBV9 and TRBJ2-7; 8 nucleotides align to TRBD1. The clonotype comes from a man younger than 35 in good health. Some clones in this sample may be carry-over from other donors' samples. The sequencing sample was made of memory CD4+ T cells from PBMCs. Subset indicated: CD45RA-negative fraction. CDR3 coding DNA: TGTGCCAGCAGCGCCCGGGACAGGATCTCCGAGCAGTACTTC. Translation: CASSARDRISEQYF.